This T cell receptor (beta chain) was recorded in a study of blood T cell repertoires in COVID-19. The trim removed 1 base at V and 10 bases at J, leaving 9 bases unmatched. In germline, CDR1 is SGHAT, CDR2 FQNNGV. CDR3 size: 15 residues. In the original workflow: Nucleated cell counts were estimated from reference gene primer amplification. Method: immunoSEQ multiplex PCR; TCRdb's copy keeps in-frame clones and lacks some. V and J calls and clone size are copied from that table; D and trimming were computed from the DNA. The data show 490,000 or so clones, around 85% seen once. Sequencing used PBMCs or T cells enriched from blood (not recorded which). The clonotype comes from a woman in her sixties who had recovered from COVID-19. V gene TRBV11-2 combines with J gene TRBJ2-1, with TRBD2 matching 8 bases. The CDR3 DNA reads as TGTGCCAGCAGCTTAGGACCGGGACTAGTCGTGGAGCAGTTCTTC. Translated, it gives CASSLGPGLVVEQFF.